The 4 T cell receptor beta chains listed next were all sequenced from one sample in a study of beta chain features in type 1 diabetes. Expressed TCRB transcripts were sequenced, since all the RNA that had been isolated was reverse transcribed. Clones were read by immunoSEQ multiplex PCR, and TCRdb kept only the in-frame ones, dropping some. The sample has 600,000 to 700,000 clones, roughly 12% seen once; the top ten hold around 0.12%. Their antigen targets remain unknown. Whole-study findings and limits: Type 1 diabetes patients had moderately but significantly shorter TCRB CDR3s in all four CD4+ subsets.

The sample was naive CD4+ T cells from blood. The receptors come from a man aged 25 to 45 with type 1 diabetes.

V usage is TRBV6-6 and J usage is TRBJ2-7; 9 nucleotides agree with TRBD1. The germline CDR1 and CDR2 sequences are MNHNY and SVGAGI (reference sequence). The CDR3 runs to 15 residues. V lost 6 bases, J lost 0 bases, and 6 bases stayed unmatched. The CDR3 loop reads CASSKTGGFSYEQYF. The CDR3 coding sequence is TGTGCCAGCAGCAAAACAGGGGGCTTCTCCTACGAGCAGTACTTC.

Written as DNA, the CDR3 is TGTGCCAGCAGTCTCGGACAGGGAAACGGGGAGCTGTTTTTT. Translation: CASSLGQGNGELFF. The chain uses TRBV28 and TRBJ2-2, with 8 bases matching TRBD1. CDR1 and CDR2 from the germline V gene are MDHEN and SYDVKM. The junction had 6 bases not matched to a gene; V was cut back by 5 bases and J by 7 bases. The CDR3 is made up of 14 amino acids.

There are a few counts of this clone. This chain uses TRBV19 with TRBJ2-1; 7 nucleotides align to TRBD1. The CDR3 length is 14 residues. With 3 bases clipped from V and 9 bases from J, the junction kept 8 bases outside the gene matches. The germline V gene has CDR1 LNHDA and CDR2 SQIVND (reference sequence). CDR3 in amino acids: CASSIKGQLSEQFF. CDR3 sequence (DNA): TGTGCCAGTAGTATTAAGGGACAGCTCTCTGAGCAGTTCTTC.

For this clone: Other DNA sequences in the same sample also yield this CDR3. V and J are TRBV11-2 and TRBJ2-3, with a possible D match to TRBD2 (5 bases). Germline V gene data show CDR1 as SGHAT and CDR2 as FQNNGV. The CDR3 spans 13 residues. V lost 5 bases and J 3 bases, leaving 9 bases between the germline ends. As DNA, the CDR3 is TGTGCCAGCAGCCCCCGAGGGACAGATACGCAGTATTTT. This translates into CASSPRGTDTQYF.